The rows below give T cell receptor beta chains drawn from one sample of a study of PD-1 blockade in classical Hodgkin lymphoma. TCRdb's table, derived via immunoSEQ multiplex PCR, lists solely in-frame clones and lacks some. Of roughly 100,000 clones in the sample, around 78% were seen once. The sequences come from peripheral blood mononuclear cells (PBMCs), collected before the fourth cycle of nivolumab. Source of these receptors: a human donor with classical Hodgkin lymphoma. Each CDR3 is given with its conserved first and last residue. The D gene is left open where the match is weak. Part of the rows lack a size; the others show once, few, many or a class for expanded clones.

d_gene: NA; v_gene: TRBV23-1; abundance: NA; j_gene: TRBJ2-2; CDR3aa: CASRPEGASGFYTGELFF
d_gene: TRBD2; v_gene: TRBV5-6; abundance: NA; j_gene: TRBJ2-7; CDR3aa: CASTPAAGVYEQYF
d_gene: NA; v_gene: TRBV5-4; abundance: NA; j_gene: TRBJ2-7; CDR3aa: CASSFIDRSLPLEQYF
d_gene: NA; v_gene: TRBV4-1; abundance: NA; j_gene: TRBJ2-5; CDR3aa: CASKGTETQYF
d_gene: NA; v_gene: TRBV4-3; abundance: NA; j_gene: TRBJ2-3; CDR3aa: CASSQAFDDTQYF
d_gene: NA; v_gene: TRBV5-6; abundance: NA; j_gene: TRBJ2-5; CDR3aa: CASSNILGGLGETQYF
d_gene: NA; v_gene: TRBV18; abundance: NA; j_gene: TRBJ2-7; CDR3aa: CASSPIPGNTYEQYF
d_gene: NA; v_gene: TRBV5-6; abundance: NA; j_gene: TRBJ1-2; CDR3aa: CASSLMSAGTGYTF
d_gene: NA; v_gene: TRBV6-5; abundance: many; j_gene: TRBJ2-3; CDR3aa: CASSYSRGASTDTQYF
d_gene: NA; v_gene: TRBV6-6; abundance: NA; j_gene: TRBJ1-6; CDR3aa: CASSPNGAYNSPLHF
d_gene: NA; v_gene: TRBV7-9; abundance: few; j_gene: TRBJ1-1; CDR3aa: CASSLAEKGGAFF
d_gene: TRBD2; v_gene: TRBV2; abundance: NA; j_gene: TRBJ2-1; CDR3aa: CASRKAGGDSYNEQFF
d_gene: NA; v_gene: TRBV18; abundance: few; j_gene: TRBJ1-5; CDR3aa: CASSAAGGNQPQHF
d_gene: NA; v_gene: TRBV4-2; abundance: NA; j_gene: TRBJ2-1; CDR3aa: CASSQVSGHNEQFF
d_gene: TRBD1; v_gene: TRBV2; abundance: NA; j_gene: TRBJ2-7; CDR3aa: CASRRTGLGEQYF
d_gene: TRBD1; v_gene: TRBV14; abundance: NA; j_gene: TRBJ2-7; CDR3aa: CASSQVVRTGGSYEQYF
d_gene: TRBD1; v_gene: TRBV28; abundance: NA; j_gene: TRBJ2-5; CDR3aa: CASSFGPGQGVIETQYF
d_gene: TRBD2; v_gene: TRBV7-2; abundance: NA; j_gene: TRBJ2-3; CDR3aa: CASSLGLAGGPDTQYF
d_gene: NA; v_gene: TRBV5-1; abundance: NA; j_gene: TRBJ1-1; CDR3aa: CASSLGHSNTEAFF
d_gene: TRBD1; v_gene: TRBV7-9; abundance: NA; j_gene: TRBJ1-2; CDR3aa: CASSRDSNYGYTF
d_gene: NA; v_gene: TRBV27; abundance: NA; j_gene: TRBJ2-7; CDR3aa: CASSLSYAGTFPYEQYF
d_gene: NA; v_gene: TRBV27; abundance: once; j_gene: TRBJ2-1; CDR3aa: CASRERNNEQFF
d_gene: TRBD1; v_gene: TRBV5-4; abundance: NA; j_gene: TRBJ2-5; CDR3aa: CASRGQDRSQETQYF
d_gene: NA; v_gene: TRBV5-1; abundance: NA; j_gene: TRBJ2-2; CDR3aa: CASSLRAYTGELFF
d_gene: NA; v_gene: TRBV6-5; abundance: NA; j_gene: TRBJ1-2; CDR3aa: CASSYAGGGYTF
d_gene: TRBD1; v_gene: TRBV6-5; abundance: NA; j_gene: TRBJ2-5; CDR3aa: CASTHGTGLKTQYF
d_gene: NA; v_gene: TRBV27; abundance: NA; j_gene: TRBJ2-6; CDR3aa: CASSLGGANVLTF
d_gene: NA; v_gene: TRBV5-1; abundance: few; j_gene: TRBJ2-2; CDR3aa: CASSLTLTGELFF
d_gene: NA; v_gene: TRBV6-6; abundance: NA; j_gene: TRBJ1-2; CDR3aa: CASSYPTGNYGYTF
d_gene: NA; v_gene: TRBV13; abundance: NA; j_gene: TRBJ2-7; CDR3aa: CASSLSGEGVSYEQYF
d_gene: NA; v_gene: TRBV19; abundance: NA; j_gene: TRBJ1-5; CDR3aa: CASSLRDYYSNQPQHF
d_gene: TRBD2; v_gene: TRBV7-6; abundance: NA; j_gene: TRBJ2-1; CDR3aa: CASSLRNSGGRHEQFF
d_gene: NA; v_gene: TRBV6-5; abundance: NA; j_gene: TRBJ2-7; CDR3aa: CASSYSLGTLSYEQYF
d_gene: NA; v_gene: TRBV5-1; abundance: NA; j_gene: TRBJ2-1; CDR3aa: CASSLVGSDYNEQFF
d_gene: TRBD2; v_gene: TRBV7-6; abundance: NA; j_gene: TRBJ2-7; CDR3aa: CASSLGPSGGAYEQYF
d_gene: NA; v_gene: TRBV28; abundance: NA; j_gene: TRBJ1-5; CDR3aa: CASRRAGANQPQHF